This TCR beta chain came from a study of T cell clonotyping in hematopoietic cell transplantation. For the study at large: Recipients' pretransplant samples followed cytoreduction.

The V gene end was trimmed by 0 bases and the J gene end by 7 bases; junction bases not matched to a gene: 3. CDR3 size: 15 residues. Per the germline V gene, CDR1 is SGHRS and CDR2 is YFSETQ. Produced via immunoSEQ multiplex PCR; TCRdb's table is partial and in-frame only. The sample consists of approximately 80,000 clones, approximately 95% of them appearing once. Regarding the study as a whole: Higher Inverse Simpson Index values in graft donor and pretransplant recipient predicted broader posttransplant TCR diversity.

Worth noting for this clone: Its antigen remains unknown.

The time point here: recipient sample about 28 days before transplant, after cytoreduction. The gene calls are TRBV5-1 and TRBJ1-4, with 10 bases lining up with TRBD1. The origin of this receptor is a woman aged 45-65 years with acute myeloid leukemia. Some clones in this sample may be carry-over from other donors' samples. The source was peripheral blood mononuclear cells, collected before stem cell transplant. The CDR3 region has the DNA TGCGCCAGCAGCTTGGCGACAGGGGGCAGTGAAAAACTGTTTTTT. Protein: CASSLATGGSEKLFF. Full variable domain (rest looked up from reference TRBV5-1 and TRBJ1-4): KAGVTQTPRYLIKTRGQQVTLSCSPISGHRSVSWYQQTPGQGLQFLFEYFSETQRNKGNFPGRFSGRQFSNSRSEMNVSTLELGDSALYLCASSLATGGSEKLFFGSGTQLSVL.